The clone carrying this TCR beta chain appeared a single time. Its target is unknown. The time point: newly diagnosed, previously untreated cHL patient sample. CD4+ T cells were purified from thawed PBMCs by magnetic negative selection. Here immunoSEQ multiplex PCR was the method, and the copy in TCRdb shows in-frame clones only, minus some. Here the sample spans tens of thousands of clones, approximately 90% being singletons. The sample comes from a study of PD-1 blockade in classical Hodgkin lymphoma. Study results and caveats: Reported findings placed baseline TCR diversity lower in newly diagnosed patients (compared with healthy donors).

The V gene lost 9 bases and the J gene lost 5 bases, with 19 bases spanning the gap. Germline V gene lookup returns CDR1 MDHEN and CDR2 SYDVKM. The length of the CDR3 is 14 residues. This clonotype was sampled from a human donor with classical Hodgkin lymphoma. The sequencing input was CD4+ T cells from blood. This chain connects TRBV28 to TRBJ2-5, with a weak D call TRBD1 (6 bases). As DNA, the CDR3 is TGTGCCAGTACCGGACAGTCCTACGGGGAGACCCAGTACTTC. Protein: CASTGQSYGETQYF.